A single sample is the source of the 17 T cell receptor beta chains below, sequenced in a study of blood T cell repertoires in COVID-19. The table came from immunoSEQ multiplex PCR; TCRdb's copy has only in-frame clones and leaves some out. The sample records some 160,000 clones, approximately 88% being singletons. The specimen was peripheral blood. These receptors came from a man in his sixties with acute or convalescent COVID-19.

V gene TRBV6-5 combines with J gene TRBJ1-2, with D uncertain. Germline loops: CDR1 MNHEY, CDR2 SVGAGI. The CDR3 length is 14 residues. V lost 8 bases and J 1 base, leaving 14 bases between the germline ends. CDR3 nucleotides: TGTGCCAGCCGGGAGCTTGATTTTAACTATGGCTACACCTTC. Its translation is CASRELDFNYGYTF.

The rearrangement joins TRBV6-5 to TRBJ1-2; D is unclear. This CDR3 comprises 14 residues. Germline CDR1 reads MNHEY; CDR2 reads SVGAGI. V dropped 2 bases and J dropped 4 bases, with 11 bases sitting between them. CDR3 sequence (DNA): TGTGCCAGCAGTTACAGAGCAGCGCCCTATGGCTACACCTTC. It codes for CASSYRAAPYGYTF.

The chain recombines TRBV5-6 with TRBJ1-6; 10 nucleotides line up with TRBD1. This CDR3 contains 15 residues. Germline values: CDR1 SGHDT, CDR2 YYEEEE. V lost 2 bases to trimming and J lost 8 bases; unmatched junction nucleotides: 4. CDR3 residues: CASSLSGTGDSPLHF. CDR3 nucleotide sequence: TGTGCCAGCAGCTTATCAGGGACAGGGGATTCACCCCTCCACTTT.

This CDR3 is CATSDAGRNYGYTF. The CDR3 DNA reads as TGTGCCACCAGTGATGCGGGCAGAAACTATGGCTACACCTTC. This rearrangement joins TRBV24-1 to TRBJ1-2; the D is unclear. The CDR3 runs 14 residues. V shed 3 bases and J shed 2 bases, with 9 bases lying between them. Germline V gene data show CDR1 as KGHDR and CDR2 as SFDVKD.

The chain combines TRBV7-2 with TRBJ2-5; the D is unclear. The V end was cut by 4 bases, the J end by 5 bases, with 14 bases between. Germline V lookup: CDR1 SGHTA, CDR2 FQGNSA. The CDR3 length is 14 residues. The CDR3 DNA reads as TGTGCCAGCAGCTCAAGAGCGCAAGCGGAGACCCAGTACTTC. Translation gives CASSSRAQAETQYF.

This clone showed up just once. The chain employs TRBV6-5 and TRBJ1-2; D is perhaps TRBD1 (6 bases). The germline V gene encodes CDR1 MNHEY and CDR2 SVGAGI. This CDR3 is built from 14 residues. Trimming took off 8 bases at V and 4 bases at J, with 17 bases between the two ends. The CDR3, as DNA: TGTGCCAGCTCTGGACAGACCCTTGGCTATGGCTACACCTTC. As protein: CASSGQTLGYGYTF.

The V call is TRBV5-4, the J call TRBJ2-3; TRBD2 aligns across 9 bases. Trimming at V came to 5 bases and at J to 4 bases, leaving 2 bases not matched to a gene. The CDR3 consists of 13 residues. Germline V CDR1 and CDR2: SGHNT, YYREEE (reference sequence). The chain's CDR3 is CASRRGGSDTQYF. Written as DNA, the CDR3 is TGTGCCAGCAGGCGGGGGGGTTCAGATACGCAGTATTTT. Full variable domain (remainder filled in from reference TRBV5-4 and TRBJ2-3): ETGVTQSPTHLIKTRGQQVTLRCSSQSGHNTVSWYQQALGQGPQFIFQYYREEENGRGNFPPRFSGLQFPNYSSELNVNALELDDSALYLCASRRGGSDTQYFGPGTRLTVL.

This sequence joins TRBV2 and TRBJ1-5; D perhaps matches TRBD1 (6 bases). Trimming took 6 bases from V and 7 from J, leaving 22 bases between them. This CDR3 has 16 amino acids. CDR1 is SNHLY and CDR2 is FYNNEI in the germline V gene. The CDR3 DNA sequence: TGTGCCAGCAGCACCCTCTCGGGGGGGGCTAGGCAGCCCCAGCATTTT. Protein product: CASSTLSGGARQPQHF.

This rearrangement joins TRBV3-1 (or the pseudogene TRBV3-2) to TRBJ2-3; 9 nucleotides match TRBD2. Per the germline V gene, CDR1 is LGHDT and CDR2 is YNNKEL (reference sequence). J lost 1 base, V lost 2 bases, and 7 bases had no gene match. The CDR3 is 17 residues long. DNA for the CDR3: TGTGCCAGCAGCCAACAGCCTAGCGGGGCACGCACAGATACGCAGTATTTT. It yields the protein CASSQQPSGARTDTQYF.

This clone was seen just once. The CDR3: CASSRTWSSGNTIYF. CDR3 coding DNA: TGCGCCAGCAGTAGGACATGGAGCTCTGGAAACACCATATATTTT. The chain recombines TRBV10-2 with TRBJ1-3; the D gene is possibly TRBD1 (5 bases). Germline CDR1 reads WSHSY; CDR2 reads SAAADI. V lost 5 bases and J 0 bases, leaving 11 bases between the germline ends. This CDR3 is 15 amino acids long.

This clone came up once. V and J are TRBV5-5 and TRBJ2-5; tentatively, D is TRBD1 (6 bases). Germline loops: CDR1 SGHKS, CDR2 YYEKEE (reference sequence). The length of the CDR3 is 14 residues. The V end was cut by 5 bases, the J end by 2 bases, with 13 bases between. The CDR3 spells CASSSGTPQETQYF. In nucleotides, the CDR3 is TGTGCCAGCAGTTCCGGGACACCTCAAGAGACCCAGTACTTC.

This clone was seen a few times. CDR3 in amino acids: CASIKGGGFEKLFF. The DNA for the CDR3 is TGTGCCAGCATCAAAGGCGGGGGATTTGAAAAACTGTTTTTT. This rearrangement joins TRBV6-5 to TRBJ1-4; D may be TRBD1 (5 bases). Germline CDR1 is MNHEY and CDR2 is SVGAGI. The CDR3 is 14 residues long. The V end lost 7 bases, the J end lost 7 bases, and 16 bases lay between the germline ends.

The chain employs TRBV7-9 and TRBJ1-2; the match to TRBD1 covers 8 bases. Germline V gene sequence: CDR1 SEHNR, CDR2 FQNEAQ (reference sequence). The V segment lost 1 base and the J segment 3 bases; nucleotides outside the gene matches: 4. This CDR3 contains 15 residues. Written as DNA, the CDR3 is TGTGCCAGCAGCTTAGTCAGGGGGCCTGACTATGGCTACACCTTC. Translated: CASSLVRGPDYGYTF.

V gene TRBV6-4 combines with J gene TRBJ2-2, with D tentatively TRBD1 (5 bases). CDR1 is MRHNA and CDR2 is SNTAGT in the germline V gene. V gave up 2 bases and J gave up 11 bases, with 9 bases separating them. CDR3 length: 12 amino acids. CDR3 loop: CASSDIWGELFF. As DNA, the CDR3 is TGTGCCAGCAGTGACATCTGGGGCGAGCTGTTTTTT.

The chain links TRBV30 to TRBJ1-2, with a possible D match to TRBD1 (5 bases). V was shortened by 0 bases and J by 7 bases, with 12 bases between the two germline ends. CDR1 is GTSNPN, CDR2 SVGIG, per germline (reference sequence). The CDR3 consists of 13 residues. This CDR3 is CAWSVSGLLGYTF. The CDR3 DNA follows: TGTGCCTGGAGTGTATCAGGGTTGCTTGGCTACACCTTC.

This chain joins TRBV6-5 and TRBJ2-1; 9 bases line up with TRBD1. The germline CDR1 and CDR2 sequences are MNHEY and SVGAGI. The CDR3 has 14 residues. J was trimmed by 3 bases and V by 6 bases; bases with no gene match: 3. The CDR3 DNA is TGTGCCAGCAGCCTGGGACAGGGCTACAATGAGCAGTTCTTC. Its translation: CASSLGQGYNEQFF.

CDR3: CASSLSPGTGTQPQHF. The CDR3 nucleotides read TGTGCCAGCAGTTTATCGCCCGGGACAGGAACTCAGCCCCAGCATTTT. The rearrangement joins TRBV27 to TRBJ1-5, with 8 bases identical to TRBD1. The CDR3 extends over 16 amino acids. After removal of 0 bases from V and 6 bases from J, the junction contained 7 bases not matched to a gene. The germline V gene encodes CDR1 MNHEY and CDR2 SMNVEV (reference sequence).